The clone carrying this TCR beta chain was detected a few times. No antigen is known for it. Germline V gene sequence: CDR1 MGHDK, CDR2 SYGVNS. The CDR3 is 13 amino acids. Trimming shortened V by 9 bases and J by 13 bases, and 19 bases separated the two germline ends. Time point: week 5, during vaccination. The content of each vaccine dose was 300 ug of mutant IDH1 20-mer peptide, and topical imiquimod accompanied it. The sample comes from a study of a mutant IDH1 vaccine in newly diagnosed glioma. Overall study: Eight vaccine injections were given to patients in weeks 1, 3, 5, 7, 11, 15, 19 and 23. Patients previously underwent radiotherapy, temozolomide, or both, and most underwent both. The study, taken as a whole, reports: Among patients, around 93% showed immune responses induced by the vaccine.

Sequencing was performed with immunoSEQ multiplex PCR; in TCRdb, only in-frame clones are kept and a portion is missing. The sample lists about 37,000 clones; around 83% were seen once. The sequencing here drew on PBMCs, taken from a glioma patient whose treatment included an IDH1 peptide vaccine. This TCR was recovered from a man aged 25 to 40 with glioma. The J gene is TRBJ1-6, the V gene TRBV25-1; D not certain. CDR3 nucleotides: TGTGCCAGTACCAAGACCGCAACGGGGCCCCTCCACTTT. Translation: CASTKTATGPLHF. The full variable domain, rest sourced from reference TRBV25-1 and TRBJ1-6, is EADIYQTPRYLVIGTGKKITLECSQTMGHDKMYWYQQDPGMELHLIHYSYGVNSTEKGDLSSESTVSRIRTEHFPLTLESARPSHTSQYLCASTKTATGPLHFGNGTRLTVT.